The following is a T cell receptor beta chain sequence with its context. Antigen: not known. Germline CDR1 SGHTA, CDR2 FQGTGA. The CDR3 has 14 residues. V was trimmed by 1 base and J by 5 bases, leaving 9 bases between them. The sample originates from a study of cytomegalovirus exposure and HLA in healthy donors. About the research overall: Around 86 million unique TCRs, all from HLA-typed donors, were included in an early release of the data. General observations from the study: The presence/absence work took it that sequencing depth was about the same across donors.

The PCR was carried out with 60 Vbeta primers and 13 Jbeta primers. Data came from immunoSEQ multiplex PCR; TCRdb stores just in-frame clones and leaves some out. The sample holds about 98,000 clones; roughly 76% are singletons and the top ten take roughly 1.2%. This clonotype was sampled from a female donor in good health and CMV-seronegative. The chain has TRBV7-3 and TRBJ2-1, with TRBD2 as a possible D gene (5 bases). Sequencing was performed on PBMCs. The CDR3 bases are TGTGCCAGCAGCTTAAGTTGGACTCACAATGAGCAGTTCTTC. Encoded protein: CASSLSWTHNEQFF. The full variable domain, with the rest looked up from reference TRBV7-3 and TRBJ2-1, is GAGVSQTPSNKVTEKGKYVELRCDPISGHTALYWYRQSLGQGPEFLIYFQGTGAADDSGLPNDRFFAVRPEGSVSTLKIQRTERGDSAVYLCASSLSWTHNEQFFGPGTRLTVL.